This section outlines one TCR beta chain sequence together with its context. Via 5' RACE with UMI labels, TRB cDNA libraries were prepared. Following a re-call of the 5' RACE reads, TCRdb has one entry per CDR3 protein and lacks DNA. Here the sample table reports tens of thousands of distinct CDR3 sequences. The data originate from a study of CXCR3-negative and CXCR3-positive naive CD8 T cells. Sample: naive CXCR3- CD8+ T cells from blood. Sample subset: CD45RO-CCR7+CD27+CD95- naive CD8+ T cells lacking CXCR3 (TNR3-). This receptor was taken from a human donor in good health. Some clones in this sample may be carry-over from other donors' samples.

The chain's CDR3 is CASSPDVNQETQYF. V gene TRBV7-9 combines with J gene TRBJ2-5. CDR3 length: 14 residues. Germline CDR1 and CDR2: SEHNR and FQNEAQ (reference sequence).